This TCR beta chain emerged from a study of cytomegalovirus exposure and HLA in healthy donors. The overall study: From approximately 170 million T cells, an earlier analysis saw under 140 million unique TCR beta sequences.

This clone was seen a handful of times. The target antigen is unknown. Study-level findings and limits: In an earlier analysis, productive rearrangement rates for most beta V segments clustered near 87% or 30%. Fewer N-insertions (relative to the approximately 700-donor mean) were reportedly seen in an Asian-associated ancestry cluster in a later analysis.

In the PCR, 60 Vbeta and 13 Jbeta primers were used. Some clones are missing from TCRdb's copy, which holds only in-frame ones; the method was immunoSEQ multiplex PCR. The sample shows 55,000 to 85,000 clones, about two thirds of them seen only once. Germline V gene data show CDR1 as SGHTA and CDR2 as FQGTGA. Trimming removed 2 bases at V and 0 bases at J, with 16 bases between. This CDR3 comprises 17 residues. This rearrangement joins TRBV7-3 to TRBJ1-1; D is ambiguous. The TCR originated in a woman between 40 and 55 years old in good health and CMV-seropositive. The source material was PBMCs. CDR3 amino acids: CASSLGFLGSMNTEAFF. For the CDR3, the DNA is TGTGCCAGCAGCTTAGGATTTTTGGGCAGCATGAACACTGAAGCTTTCTTT.